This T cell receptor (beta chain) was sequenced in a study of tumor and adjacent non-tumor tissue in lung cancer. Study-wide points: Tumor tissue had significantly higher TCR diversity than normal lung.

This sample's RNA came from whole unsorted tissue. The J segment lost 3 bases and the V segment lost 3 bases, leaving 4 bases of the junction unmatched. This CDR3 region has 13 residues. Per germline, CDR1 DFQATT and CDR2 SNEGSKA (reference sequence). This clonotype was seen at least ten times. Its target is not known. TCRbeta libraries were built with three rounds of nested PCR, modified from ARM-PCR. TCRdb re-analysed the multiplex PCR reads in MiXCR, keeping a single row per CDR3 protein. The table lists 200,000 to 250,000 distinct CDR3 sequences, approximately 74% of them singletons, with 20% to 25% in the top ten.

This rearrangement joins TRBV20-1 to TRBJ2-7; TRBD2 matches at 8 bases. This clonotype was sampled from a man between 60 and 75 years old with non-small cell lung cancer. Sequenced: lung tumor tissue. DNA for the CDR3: TGCAGTGCTAGTAGTGCGGGGGGCTACGAGCAGTACTTC. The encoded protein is CSASSAGGYEQYF.